These 17 T cell receptor beta chains originate from one sample sequenced in a study of blood T cell repertoires in COVID-19 (TCRdb year 2020). Receptor amplification or capture employed the immunoSEQ multiplex PCR assay. In TCRdb, the immuneACCESS table is reduced to in-frame sequences with V and J assigned. These tables do not hold every clone; where another copy was compared, an unresolved V gene accounts for under half, and the others remain unexplained. This sample gives about 220,000 clones in total; approximately 80% of them show up just once. 9.7% of the sample belongs to the ten largest clones. Material: peripheral blood. The receptor source for this set is a man aged 45-60 years with active or convalescent COVID-19.

This chain uses TRBV25-1 with TRBJ1-2, with D possibly being TRBD1 (5 bases). The CDR3 totals 15 residues. Germline V gene lookup returns CDR1 MGHDK and CDR2 SYGVNS. V was pared by 4 bases and J by 3 bases, with 15 bases between. This CDR3 is CASSALGAGDYGYTF. The CDR3 nucleotides read TGTGCCAGCAGTGCCCTGGGCGCGGGGGACTATGGCTACACCTTC.

The chain is built from TRBV28 and TRBJ2-5; D may be TRBD2 (6 bases). The V and J ends lost 5 bases and 5 bases respectively, with 15 bases between them. CDR1 and CDR2 from the germline V gene are MDHEN and SYDVKM. This CDR3 is 14 amino acids long. The CDR3 nucleotides read TGTGCCAGCAGTGAGGGGAGGAAAGGGGAGACCCAGTACTTC. This encodes CASSEGRKGETQYF.

The chain combines TRBV4-1 with TRBJ2-1, with D perhaps matching TRBD2 (6 bases). In germline, CDR1 is MGHRA, CDR2 YSYEKL. CDR3 length: 18 amino acids. V lost 0 bases to trimming and J lost 8 bases, with 23 bases between them. The CDR3, as DNA: TGCGCCAGCAGCCAAGAGGAGGTAGCGGTCTTCGGCGTCGATGAGCAGTTCTTC. Its translation: CASSQEEVAVFGVDEQFF.

The chain uses TRBV10-2 and TRBJ2-3; 9 bases line up with TRBD2. This CDR3 is 17 amino acids long. Germline V gene data show CDR1 as WSHSY and CDR2 as SAAADI. V shed 7 bases, J shed 7 bases, and the junction held 18 bases outside the gene matches. CDR3 sequence: CASTSLLTSGLMNTQYF. DNA of the CDR3: TGCGCCAGCACCTCCCTTCTGACTAGCGGTTTAATGAATACGCAGTATTTT.

The chain links TRBV24-1 to TRBJ2-3; D is unresolved. The germline V gene has CDR1 KGHDR and CDR2 SFDVKD. The CDR3 is 13 residues long. V dropped 4 bases and J dropped 2 bases, with 6 bases sitting between them. CDR3 protein: CATSDRFTDTQYF. CDR3 in DNA: TGTGCCACCAGTGACCGTTTCACAGATACGCAGTATTTT.

This clone occurred many times. V and J are TRBV2 and TRBJ2-7; D possibly corresponds to TRBD1 (6 bases). Between the trimmed V and J ends, which lost 4 bases and 1 base, there was a span of 11 bases. This CDR3 has 14 residues. Per the germline V gene, CDR1 is SNHLY and CDR2 is FYNNEI. CDR3 sequence reads: CASSVWTDSYEQYV. In nucleotides, the CDR3 is TGTGCCAGCAGTGTCTGGACAGATTCCTACGAGCAGTACGTC.

V is TRBV29-1 and J is TRBJ2-4; 9 bases align to TRBD1. The CDR3 has 15 amino acids. The germline V gene encodes CDR1 SQVTM and CDR2 ANQGSEA. Trimming cost V 6 bases and J 3 bases; bases outside gene matches: 9. The CDR3 region is CSVEVRDRVKNIQYF. The CDR3 nucleotides are TGCAGCGTAGAGGTCCGGGACAGGGTCAAAAACATTCAGTACTTC.

The genes are TRBV5-6 and TRBJ2-1, with unresolved D. Germline CDR1 is SGHDT and CDR2 is YYEEEE. Deletions cut 0 bases from V and 0 bases from J, with 10 bases between. The CDR3 is 16 amino acids. The CDR3 bases are TGTGCCAGCAGCTTGGATAGCACATACTCCTACAATGAGCAGTTCTTC. Its translation is CASSLDSTYSYNEQFF.

This clone was observed a handful of times. V and J are TRBV6-2 or TRBV6-3 and TRBJ1-4; 7 bases are shared with TRBD1. Germline CDR1 reads MNHEY; CDR2 reads SVGEGT. This CDR3 is built from 15 residues. Trimming at V came to 0 bases and at J to 3 bases, leaving 1 base not matched to a gene. This CDR3 is CASSYSGQSNEKLFF. The DNA for the CDR3 is TGTGCCAGCAGTTACTCGGGACAGTCTAATGAAAAACTGTTTTTT.

This rearrangement joins TRBV5-1 to TRBJ2-3; 12 positions agree with TRBD2. With V trimmed by 4 bases and J by 4 bases, 7 bases remained unmatched. The CDR3 length is 16 residues. Germline assignment: CDR1 SGHRS and CDR2 YFSETQ. The CDR3 loop reads CASSVLTSGSSDTQYF. CDR3 nucleotides: TGCGCCAGCAGCGTCTTGACTAGCGGGAGTTCAGATACGCAGTATTTT.

This sequence joins TRBV11-2 and TRBJ1-1; D is uncertain. The CDR3 covers 12 residues. Per the germline V gene, CDR1 is SGHAT and CDR2 is FQNNGV. V was trimmed by 0 bases and J by 10 bases, leaving 9 bases between them. The CDR3, as DNA: TGTGCCAGCAGCTTAGATGGTAACACAGCTTTCTTT. This encodes CASSLDGNTAFF.

The V call is TRBV6-5, the J call TRBJ1-2; D is unclear. Per the germline V gene, CDR1 is MNHEY and CDR2 is SVGAGI. The ends were cut back, 6 bases at V and 0 bases at J, with 8 bases in the middle. The CDR3 contains 13 residues. The CDR3 sequence is CASSRVANYGYTF. CDR3 coding DNA: TGTGCCAGCAGCCGGGTAGCTAACTATGGCTACACCTTC.

The rearrangement links TRBV7-9 to TRBJ2-5, with D possibly matching TRBD2 (6 bases). V was trimmed by 4 bases and J by 5 bases, leaving 23 bases between them. CDR3 size: 17 residues. Per the germline V gene, CDR1 is SEHNR and CDR2 is FQNEAQ (reference sequence). The CDR3 loop reads CASSSSYSAGGEETQYF. CDR3 nucleotides: TGTGCCAGCAGCTCAAGCTATAGCGCCGGAGGGGAGGAGACCCAGTACTTC.

CDR3 sequence: CASSQGLRTPTEAFF. CDR3 in DNA: TGTGCCAGCAGCCAAGGCCTGCGGACTCCTACTGAAGCTTTCTTT. This chain connects TRBV4-2 to TRBJ1-1; D unclear. There are 15 residues in the CDR3. With 1 base removed from V and 5 bases from J, the gap between germline ends came to 14 bases. Germline assignment: CDR1 LGHNA and CDR2 YNFKEQ.

The chain joins TRBV7-2 to TRBJ2-2, with 8 bases identical to TRBD2. Germline loops: CDR1 SGHTA, CDR2 FQGNSA. V shed 4 bases, J shed 5 bases, and the junction held 6 bases outside the gene matches. The CDR3 has 15 amino acids. The CDR3 nucleotides read TGTGCCAGCAGCTCACCGGGACTAGTAACCGGGGAGCTGTTTTTT. Its translation: CASSSPGLVTGELFF.

The chain employs TRBV19 and TRBJ2-5, with 7 positions matching TRBD2. V lost 5 bases to trimming and J lost 7 bases; unmatched junction nucleotides: 10. Germline V gene sequence: CDR1 LNHDA, CDR2 SQIVND (reference sequence). There are 14 residues in the CDR3. The CDR3 DNA sequence: TGTGCCAGTAGTCTTCTAGGGAGGGCCGGGACCCAGTACTTC. It encodes CASSLLGRAGTQYF.

This clone is a singleton in its sample. The chain couples TRBV11-3 to TRBJ2-1; TRBD1 might be the D (6 bases). V was pared by 5 bases and J by 7 bases, with 12 bases between. CDR1 and CDR2 (germline): SGHNT, YENEEA. The CDR3 extends over 13 amino acids. CDR3 DNA sequence: TGTGCCAGCAGCCCGGACAGTTTTAATGAGCAGTTCTTC. Translating gives CASSPDSFNEQFF.